A selection of T cell receptor beta chains follows, all from one sample in a study of shared clonotypes between healthy human individuals. Produced via immunoSEQ multiplex PCR; TCRdb's table is partial and in-frame only. The sample includes approximately 2.4 million clones, approximately 94% of them seen just once. The sample was naive CD4+ T cells sorted from blood. The source is a man in his late teens or twenties in good health. CDR3s include the opening cysteine and the closing phenylalanine or tryptophan. Each record gives: CDR3 DNA, CDR3 protein, J gene, V gene, clone size, D gene. A D gene is named only where the DNA matches it firmly. Not every row has a clone size; where given, it reads once, few, many or a size class.

CDR3 DNA: TGTGCCAGCAGCGGAACAGGGGGGTCCTACAATGAGCAGTTCTTC
CDR3 protein: CASSGTGGSYNEQFF
J gene: TRBJ2-1
V gene: TRBV9
clone size: NA
D gene: TRBD1

CDR3 DNA: TGTGCCAGCAGTGCGGGGGGGGGCGTCACTTCCCTCCACTTT
CDR3 protein: CASSAGGGVTSLHF
J gene: TRBJ1-6
V gene: TRBV6-1
clone size: NA
D gene: NA

CDR3 DNA: TGTGCCAGCAGTTGGGATTGGGACTACGGCAAATCCAACACAGATACGCAGTATTTT
CDR3 protein: CASSWDWDYGKSNTDTQYF
J gene: TRBJ2-3
V gene: TRBV28
clone size: NA
D gene: TRBD2

CDR3 DNA: TGTGCCAGCAGCTTAGTGGTAGGGCAGGGGGCCTATGGCTACACCTTC
CDR3 protein: CASSLVVGQGAYGYTF
J gene: TRBJ1-2
V gene: TRBV7-2
clone size: NA
D gene: TRBD1

CDR3 DNA: TGTGCCAGCAGTTTCGGTGGTAGTTCACCCCTCCACTTT
CDR3 protein: CASSFGGSSPLHF
J gene: TRBJ1-6
V gene: TRBV6-5
clone size: NA
D gene: NA

CDR3 DNA: TGTGCCAGCAGTGCGGGACAGCAAGAGACCCAGTACTTC
CDR3 protein: CASSAGQQETQYF
J gene: TRBJ2-5
V gene: TRBV25-1
clone size: NA
D gene: TRBD1

CDR3 DNA: TGTGCCTGGAGCAACTACAGGGCCGACGAGCAGTACTTC
CDR3 protein: CAWSNYRADEQYF
J gene: TRBJ2-7
V gene: TRBV30
clone size: NA
D gene: NA

CDR3 DNA: TGTGCCAGCAGTTACGCGACAGGTTATTCACCCCTCCACTTT
CDR3 protein: CASSYATGYSPLHF
J gene: TRBJ1-6
V gene: TRBV6-5
clone size: NA
D gene: NA

CDR3 DNA: TGTGCCAGCAGCTTAGTCTCTGGCTCCCCGTTAGGAGAGACCCAGTACTTC
CDR3 protein: CASSLVSGSPLGETQYF
J gene: TRBJ2-5
V gene: TRBV13
clone size: NA
D gene: NA

CDR3 DNA: TGTGCCAGCAGCCCCGAGCGGGGGGGCCAGGAGACCCAGTACTTC
CDR3 protein: CASSPERGGQETQYF
J gene: TRBJ2-5
V gene: TRBV7-3
clone size: NA
D gene: TRBD2

CDR3 DNA: TGTGCCAGCAGGGCAAATACAGGTCCCAACTATGGCTACACCTTC
CDR3 protein: CASRANTGPNYGYTF
J gene: TRBJ1-2
V gene: TRBV6-5
clone size: NA
D gene: NA

CDR3 DNA: TGTGCCAGTAGTATTTCCGGGATAGCCTACGAGCAGTACTTC
CDR3 protein: CASSISGIAYEQYF
J gene: TRBJ2-7
V gene: TRBV19
clone size: NA
D gene: NA

CDR3 DNA: TGTGCCAGCAGCTTGGGAGGGAAGGGTGAAAAACTGTTTTTT
CDR3 protein: CASSLGGKGEKLFF
J gene: TRBJ1-4
V gene: TRBV5-4
clone size: NA
D gene: NA

CDR3 DNA: TGTGCCTGGAGGTCTGGCGCAGCGGCGGGGCGAGGGTCTGGGGCCAACGTCCTGACTTTC
CDR3 protein: CAWRSGAAAGRGSGANVLTF
J gene: TRBJ2-6
V gene: TRBV30
clone size: NA
D gene: NA

CDR3 DNA: TGTGCCAGCAGTTTTTTTGCGGGACAAGTGCAAGAGACCCAGTACTTC
CDR3 protein: CASSFFAGQVQETQYF
J gene: TRBJ2-5
V gene: TRBV28
clone size: once
D gene: NA

CDR3 DNA: TGTGCCATCAGTGATGGGAGGGACTACGAGCAGTACTTC
CDR3 protein: CAISDGRDYEQYF
J gene: TRBJ2-7
V gene: TRBV10-3
clone size: NA
D gene: TRBD2

CDR3 DNA: TGTGCCAGCAGCCCACCGGGGGTCTACGAGCAGTACTTC
CDR3 protein: CASSPPGVYEQYF
J gene: TRBJ2-7
V gene: TRBV7-2
clone size: NA
D gene: NA

CDR3 DNA: TGTGCCAGCAGTCACCCTTCTGGAGGGGGGATTAGTGAAGCTTTCTTT
CDR3 protein: CASSHPSGGGISEAFF
J gene: TRBJ1-1
V gene: TRBV27
clone size: NA
D gene: NA

CDR3 DNA: TGTGCCAGCTCACCACTCCAGTATTTAGGGTTTGCAGATACGCAGTATTTT
CDR3 protein: CASSPLQYLGFADTQYF
J gene: TRBJ2-3
V gene: TRBV18
clone size: once
D gene: NA

CDR3 DNA: TGTGCCAGCAGCCCCCGGGGACTAGCGGGAGTATCCTACAATGAGCAGTTCTTC
CDR3 protein: CASSPRGLAGVSYNEQFF
J gene: TRBJ2-1
V gene: TRBV9
clone size: once
D gene: TRBD2

CDR3 DNA: TGCGCCAGCAGCTTGGGGGGCTCTGCTGGACCGCAAGAGACCCAGTACTTC
CDR3 protein: CASSLGGSAGPQETQYF
J gene: TRBJ2-5
V gene: TRBV5-1
clone size: NA
D gene: NA

CDR3 DNA: TGCGCCAGCCCTAGAAGGGCGCCCGGGTATAATTCACCCCTCCACTTT
CDR3 protein: CASPRRAPGYNSPLHF
J gene: TRBJ1-6
V gene: TRBV5-1
clone size: NA
D gene: NA

CDR3 DNA: TGTGCCAGCAGTTACTCAGAGCAGGGGCGGGCGCTGTTTTTT
CDR3 protein: CASSYSEQGRALFF
J gene: TRBJ2-2
V gene: TRBV6-5
clone size: NA
D gene: NA

CDR3 DNA: TGTGCCAGCAGTCCACAGGGAAATCAGCCCCAGCATTTT
CDR3 protein: CASSPQGNQPQHF
J gene: TRBJ1-5
V gene: TRBV6-5
clone size: NA
D gene: NA

CDR3 DNA: TGTGCCAGCAGTGAAGCTGGGACATCGGGTGTAAATAGAAACACCATATATTTT
CDR3 protein: CASSEAGTSGVNRNTIYF
J gene: TRBJ1-3
V gene: TRBV2
clone size: once
D gene: NA

CDR3 DNA: TGTGCCAGCATAGGGGGGAAGATCTCCTACGAGCAGTACTTC
CDR3 protein: CASIGGKISYEQYF
J gene: TRBJ2-7
V gene: TRBV6-6
clone size: NA
D gene: NA

CDR3 DNA: TGTGCCAGCAGCCCCGGGACAGGGGCCGGGTATGGCTACACCTTC
CDR3 protein: CASSPGTGAGYGYTF
J gene: TRBJ1-2
V gene: TRBV7-3
clone size: NA
D gene: TRBD1

CDR3 DNA: TGTGCCATCAGTGAGTGGGTGGGACAGGGTAGGAACGAGCAGTACTTC
CDR3 protein: CAISEWVGQGRNEQYF
J gene: TRBJ2-7
V gene: TRBV10-3
clone size: NA
D gene: TRBD1

CDR3 DNA: TGTGCCAGCTCACCACAAGGGACAGGGACCAATGAGCAGTTCTTC
CDR3 protein: CASSPQGTGTNEQFF
J gene: TRBJ2-1
V gene: TRBV18
clone size: once
D gene: TRBD1

CDR3 DNA: TGTGCCAGCAGCGTAGGCCCTCGGGGCATTCAGTACTTC
CDR3 protein: CASSVGPRGIQYF
J gene: TRBJ2-4
V gene: TRBV9
clone size: NA
D gene: NA

CDR3 DNA: TGTGCCAGCAGTGTCCCGTGGGGAACACCGCAAGAGCTGTTTTTT
CDR3 protein: CASSVPWGTPQELFF
J gene: TRBJ2-2
V gene: TRBV6-1
clone size: NA
D gene: NA

CDR3 DNA: TGCGCCAGCAGCTTGGAACCTAGCGGGGGGGTCAATGAGCAGTTCTTC
CDR3 protein: CASSLEPSGGVNEQFF
J gene: TRBJ2-1
V gene: TRBV5-1
clone size: NA
D gene: TRBD2

CDR3 DNA: TGTGCCAGCAGCTGGGGGACAGTGAATTCACCCCTCCACTTT
CDR3 protein: CASSWGTVNSPLHF
J gene: TRBJ1-6
V gene: TRBV5-6
clone size: once
D gene: TRBD1

CDR3 DNA: TGCGCCAGCACCGAGGATATGAACACTGAAGCTTTCTTT
CDR3 protein: CASTEDMNTEAFF
J gene: TRBJ1-1
V gene: TRBV5-1
clone size: few
D gene: NA

CDR3 DNA: TGCGCCAGCAGCTTCGGAGACAGGCCATCCTATGGCTACACCTTC
CDR3 protein: CASSFGDRPSYGYTF
J gene: TRBJ1-2
V gene: TRBV5-1
clone size: NA
D gene: NA

CDR3 DNA: TGTGCCAGCAGTCTAGGGACAGTCTATGGCTACACCTTC
CDR3 protein: CASSLGTVYGYTF
J gene: TRBJ1-2
V gene: TRBV6-5
clone size: once
D gene: TRBD1

CDR3 DNA: TGTGCCAGCACCTTGATGAGGGTTGGCTCTGGCTACACCTTC
CDR3 protein: CASTLMRVGSGYTF
J gene: TRBJ1-2
V gene: TRBV6-6
clone size: NA
D gene: NA

CDR3 DNA: TGTGCCAGCAGTCTGACAACCGGGACTAGTCCTCACGAGCAGTACTTC
CDR3 protein: CASSLTTGTSPHEQYF
J gene: TRBJ2-7
V gene: TRBV27
clone size: NA
D gene: TRBD2

CDR3 DNA: TGCAGCGTTGAATGGGACACCCTCCCTGGAGCTTTCTTT
CDR3 protein: CSVEWDTLPGAFF
J gene: TRBJ1-1
V gene: TRBV29-1
clone size: NA
D gene: NA

CDR3 DNA: TGTGCCAGCACTATGCTGAGGAGTCAGCCCCAGCATTTT
CDR3 protein: CASTMLRSQPQHF
J gene: TRBJ1-5
V gene: TRBV28
clone size: NA
D gene: NA

CDR3 DNA: TGTGCCAGCAGTTACTCGATGACTAGCGGCTACGAGCAGTACTTC
CDR3 protein: CASSYSMTSGYEQYF
J gene: TRBJ2-7
V gene: TRBV6-5
clone size: NA
D gene: TRBD2